This T cell receptor (beta chain) was observed in a study of post-analysis software for immune sequencing data. Study results and caveats: In patients, five or six TRBV segments were more frequent than in controls, with TRBV5-6, TRBV5-1 and TRBV20-1 among them.

This clonotype has just a few counts. As yet, its antigen is unknown. The length of the CDR3 is 15 residues. Trimming removed 2 bases from V and 3 bases from J, with 13 bases in between. Per the germline V gene, CDR1 is MNHNS and CDR2 is SASEGT. Unique molecular identifiers tagged the TCR beta cDNA libraries. MiXCR, run by TCRdb on the PCR reads, gives a single entry per CDR3 protein. Among about 540,000 distinct CDR3 sequences listed, 34% were seen once. The gene calls are TRBV6-1 and TRBJ2-5; either TRBD1 or TRBD2 may fit D (5 bases each). The source is a girl between 2 and 17 years old with multiple sclerosis. Material: blood. The CDR3, as DNA: TGTGCCAGCAGTGAAACCACCGGGACGAAAGAGACCCAGTACTTC. Amino acids: CASSETTGTKETQYF.